A selection of T cell receptor beta chains follows, all from one sample in a study of shared clonotypes between healthy human individuals. Some clones are missing from TCRdb's copy, which holds only in-frame ones; the method was immunoSEQ multiplex PCR. Of a few million clones detected, approximately 90% appear once; the ten largest clones hold 0.3% to 0.4%. The specimen sequenced was naive CD4+ T cells from PBMCs. The receptor set was obtained from a man between 18 and 29 years old in good health. Some clones in this sample may be carry-over from other donors' samples. Both conserved end residues are part of each CDR3. The order of the fields is J gene, clone size, D gene, V gene, CDR3 protein, CDR3 DNA. The D gene is left open where the match is weak. Size is omitted from some rows. Given values are once, few, many or a class for expanded clones.

J: TRBJ1-5
size: -
D: TRBD1
V: TRBV19
CDR3: CASTHPGQGGQPQHF
DNA: TGTGCCAGTACCCACCCGGGACAGGGTGGTCAGCCCCAGCATTTT

J: TRBJ1-1
size: once
D: -
V: TRBV7-2
CDR3: CASSLDPVSEAFF
DNA: TGTGCCAGCAGCTTAGACCCGGTATCTGAAGCTTTCTTT

J: TRBJ2-5
size: -
D: -
V: TRBV7-9
CDR3: CASSPHQETQYF
DNA: TGTGCCAGCAGCCCCCACCAAGAGACCCAGTACTTC

J: TRBJ2-7
size: -
D: TRBD1
V: TRBV4-1
CDR3: CASSQYWAGGSEQYF
DNA: TGCGCCAGCAGCCAGTATTGGGCAGGGGGCTCCGAGCAGTACTTC

J: TRBJ1-2
size: -
D: -
V: TRBV9
CDR3: CASSVDASPLDGYTF
DNA: TGTGCCAGCAGCGTAGATGCATCACCGTTGGATGGCTACACCTTC

J: TRBJ2-7
size: -
D: TRBD2
V: TRBV5-6
CDR3: CASTPFGTPGGSYEQYF
DNA: TGTGCCAGCACCCCTTTCGGCACCCCGGGGGGCTCCTACGAGCAGTACTTC

J: TRBJ2-7
size: few
D: TRBD2
V: TRBV6-5
CDR3: CASSYYRTSGPYEQYF
DNA: TGTGCCAGCAGTTACTATCGGACTAGCGGCCCCTACGAGCAGTACTTC

J: TRBJ1-5
size: -
D: -
V: TRBV13
CDR3: CASSTQTPQPQHF
DNA: TGTGCCAGCAGCACCCAGACTCCCCAGCCCCAGCATTTT

J: TRBJ2-2
size: -
D: TRBD2
V: TRBV28
CDR3: CASRTGTSPGTGELFF
DNA: TGTGCCAGCAGAACGGGGACTAGTCCCGGCACCGGGGAGCTGTTTTTT

J: TRBJ2-3
size: -
D: TRBD2
V: TRBV5-1
CDR3: CASRDGTSGTADTQYF
DNA: TGCGCCAGCAGGGATGGGACTAGCGGGACGGCAGATACGCAGTATTTT

J: TRBJ2-2
size: once
D: TRBD1
V: TRBV7-9
CDR3: CASSLTQGATGELFF
DNA: TGTGCCAGCAGCTTAACACAGGGGGCCACCGGGGAGCTGTTTTTT

J: TRBJ1-1
size: -
D: -
V: TRBV7-3
CDR3: CASSDEVGAGPTEAFF
DNA: TGTGCCAGCAGCGACGAGGTAGGCGCAGGGCCCACTGAAGCTTTCTTT

J: TRBJ2-2
size: -
D: -
V: TRBV15
CDR3: CATSGPGTGELFF
DNA: TGTGCCACCAGCGGACCCGGTACCGGGGAGCTGTTTTTT

J: TRBJ2-7
size: -
D: TRBD1
V: TRBV28
CDR3: CASVPTPGQGAGEQYF
DNA: TGTGCCAGCGTACCCACCCCGGGACAGGGGGCGGGGGAGCAGTACTTC

J: TRBJ2-7
size: -
D: TRBD2
V: TRBV28
CDR3: CASRGGTRGYEQYF
DNA: TGTGCCAGCAGGGGGGGGACTAGAGGCTACGAGCAGTACTTC

J: TRBJ2-1
size: -
D: -
V: TRBV5-1
CDR3: CASSLAREQFF
DNA: TGCGCCAGCAGCTTGGCCCGTGAGCAGTTCTTC

J: TRBJ1-2
size: -
D: TRBD1
V: TRBV28
CDR3: CASSSQGAYYGYTF
DNA: TGTGCCAGCAGTTCCCAGGGGGCTTACTATGGCTACACCTTC

J: TRBJ1-3
size: -
D: -
V: TRBV30
CDR3: CAWSVRAGNSGNTIYF
DNA: TGTGCCTGGAGTGTACGGGCCGGGAACTCTGGAAACACCATATATTTT

J: TRBJ1-3
size: few
D: -
V: TRBV6-5
CDR3: CASSYGNTIYF
DNA: TGTGCCAGCAGTTACGGAAACACCATATATTTT

J: TRBJ1-2
size: -
D: TRBD1
V: TRBV27
CDR3: CASGGVRPQGASYTF
DNA: TGTGCCAGTGGCGGTGTTCGGCCGCAGGGGGCGAGCTACACCTTC

J: TRBJ1-5
size: -
D: TRBD1
V: TRBV6-5
CDR3: CASGTGWNQPQHF
DNA: TGTGCCAGCGGGACAGGGTGGAATCAGCCCCAGCATTTT

J: TRBJ2-3
size: -
D: TRBD2
V: TRBV2
CDR3: CASSAGLAASTDTQYF
DNA: TGTGCCAGCAGTGCAGGCCTAGCGGCCAGCACAGATACGCAGTATTTT

J: TRBJ2-2
size: -
D: -
V: TRBV25-1
CDR3: CASSSNTGELFF
DNA: TGTGCCAGCAGCTCGAACACCGGGGAGCTGTTTTTT

J: TRBJ1-4
size: few
D: -
V: TRBV2
CDR3: CASRVWESEKLFF
DNA: TGTGCCAGCAGGGTGTGGGAATCTGAAAAACTGTTTTTT

J: TRBJ1-3
size: once
D: -
V: TRBV29-1
CDR3: CSVVGVTSGNTIYF
DNA: TGCAGCGTTGTAGGGGTCACCTCTGGAAACACCATATATTTT

J: TRBJ2-1
size: -
D: TRBD2
V: TRBV18
CDR3: CASSRLAGGYNEQFF
DNA: TGTGCCAGCTCAAGACTAGCGGGAGGGTACAATGAGCAGTTCTTC

J: TRBJ2-1
size: -
D: TRBD1
V: TRBV29-1
CDR3: CSVEGQGADEQFF
DNA: TGCAGCGTTGAAGGACAGGGGGCCGATGAGCAGTTCTTC

J: TRBJ2-7
size: -
D: -
V: TRBV11-2
CDR3: CASSTQGVGSYEQYF
DNA: TGTGCCAGCAGCACCCAAGGCGTAGGGAGCTACGAGCAGTACTTC

J: TRBJ1-3
size: -
D: TRBD1
V: TRBV4-1
CDR3: CASSHYTRGLGNTIYF
DNA: TGCGCCAGCAGCCACTACACCAGGGGGCTTGGAAACACCATATATTTT

J: TRBJ2-1
size: -
D: -
V: TRBV6-6
CDR3: CASSYSLNGNNEQFF
DNA: TGTGCCAGCAGTTACTCCCTAAACGGTAACAATGAGCAGTTCTTC

J: TRBJ2-7
size: -
D: -
V: TRBV11-2
CDR3: CASSLSTYEQYF
DNA: TGTGCCAGCAGTCTATCTACCTACGAGCAGTACTTC

J: TRBJ2-7
size: -
D: TRBD1
V: TRBV10-3
CDR3: CAISERVRDRVYEQYF
DNA: TGTGCCATCAGTGAAAGAGTCCGGGACAGGGTCTACGAGCAGTACTTC

J: TRBJ2-1
size: -
D: TRBD2
V: TRBV28
CDR3: CASSLPSGRTNEQFF
DNA: TGTGCCAGCAGTCTCCCTAGCGGGAGGACAAATGAGCAGTTCTTC

J: TRBJ2-1
size: -
D: TRBD1
V: TRBV4-2
CDR3: CASSQGPDRPGGEQFF
DNA: TGTGCCAGCAGCCAAGGTCCGGACAGGCCTGGGGGTGAGCAGTTCTTC

J: TRBJ1-5
size: -
D: -
V: TRBV27
CDR3: CASSNRGNQPQHF
DNA: TGTGCCAGCAGTAACAGGGGCAATCAGCCCCAGCATTTT

J: TRBJ2-5
size: -
D: -
V: TRBV10-2
CDR3: CATGRAETQYF
DNA: TGCGCCACGGGGCGGGCCGAGACCCAGTACTTC

J: TRBJ1-2
size: -
D: TRBD1
V: TRBV19
CDR3: CASSKDRDTF
DNA: TGTGCCAGTAGTAAAGACAGGGACACCTTC

J: TRBJ2-2
size: -
D: TRBD2
V: TRBV7-2
CDR3: CASRKAGGPGGELFF
DNA: TGTGCCAGCAGAAAAGCGGGAGGGCCGGGCGGGGAGCTGTTTTTT

J: TRBJ1-2
size: -
D: TRBD1
V: TRBV18
CDR3: CASSPSDRVIYTF
DNA: TGTGCCAGCTCACCGTCGGACAGGGTAATATACACCTTC

J: TRBJ1-1
size: -
D: TRBD1
V: TRBV18
CDR3: CASSPPWRGQGGTEAFF
DNA: TGTGCCAGCTCACCTCCCTGGAGGGGGCAGGGTGGCACTGAAGCTTTCTTT

J: TRBJ1-3
size: -
D: TRBD1
V: TRBV27
CDR3: CASSPIGRGSGNTIYF
DNA: TGTGCCAGCAGTCCTATAGGCAGGGGGTCTGGAAACACCATATATTTT

J: TRBJ1-4
size: -
D: -
V: TRBV10-3
CDR3: CAISEGGGNEKLFF
DNA: TGTGCCATCAGTGAAGGAGGGGGAAATGAAAAACTGTTTTTT

J: TRBJ2-2
size: -
D: TRBD2
V: TRBV27
CDR3: CASSPGLAGDSGTGELFF
DNA: TGTGCCAGCAGTCCCGGACTAGCGGGAGATTCAGGGACCGGGGAGCTGTTTTTT

J: TRBJ2-7
size: -
D: TRBD2
V: TRBV6-5
CDR3: CASSSQTSGKRYEQYF
DNA: TGTGCCAGCAGTTCTCAGACTAGCGGGAAACGCTACGAGCAGTACTTC

J: TRBJ2-1
size: -
D: -
V: TRBV6-5
CDR3: CASSWGSGPYNEQFF
DNA: TGTGCCAGCTCCTGGGGGAGCGGTCCCTACAATGAGCAGTTCTTC

J: TRBJ1-1
size: -
D: -
V: TRBV28
CDR3: CASSDGGAQSEAFF
DNA: TGTGCCAGCAGTGACGGGGGGGCACAGTCTGAAGCTTTCTTT

J: TRBJ2-7
size: -
D: -
V: TRBV5-6
CDR3: CASSAGTDEQYF
DNA: TGTGCCAGCAGCGCCGGGACCGACGAGCAGTACTTC

J: TRBJ2-3
size: -
D: TRBD2
V: TRBV7-9
CDR3: CASSPRRSSGSPLYF
DNA: TGTGCCAGCAGCCCCCGACGCTCTAGCGGAAGCCCTTTGTATTTT

J: TRBJ1-5
size: -
D: -
V: TRBV19
CDR3: CASSIRGRGNQPQHF
DNA: TGTGCCAGTAGTATCAGGGGTCGTGGCAATCAGCCCCAGCATTTT

J: TRBJ2-5
size: -
D: -
V: TRBV6-5
CDR3: CASSKGVQRKTQYF
DNA: TGTGCCAGCAGTAAGGGGGTTCAAAGGAAGACCCAGTACTTC

J: TRBJ1-2
size: -
D: TRBD1
V: TRBV30
CDR3: CAWSLDRGHGYTF
DNA: TGTGCCTGGAGCCTGGACAGGGGGCACGGCTACACCTTC

J: TRBJ1-1
size: -
D: TRBD1
V: TRBV27
CDR3: CASSFQRTGGGNTEAFF
DNA: TGTGCCAGCAGTTTTCAAAGGACAGGGGGCGGGAACACTGAAGCTTTCTTT

J: TRBJ1-3
size: -
D: -
V: TRBV4-1
CDR3: CASSQTTRGGTGNTIYF
DNA: TGCGCCAGCAGCCAAACCACTCGGGGGGGAACTGGAAACACCATATATTTT

J: TRBJ2-7
size: -
D: -
V: TRBV4-1
CDR3: CASSQDMAGAYEQYF
DNA: TGCGCCAGCAGCCAAGATATGGCCGGGGCCTACGAGCAGTACTTC

J: TRBJ2-1
size: -
D: -
V: TRBV28
CDR3: CASSLLGNEQFF
DNA: TGTGCCAGCAGTTTGCTGGGCAATGAGCAGTTCTTC

J: TRBJ2-4
size: -
D: -
V: TRBV19
CDR3: CASSKGPLAKNIQYF
DNA: TGTGCCAGTAGTAAGGGACCCCTAGCCAAAAACATTCAGTACTTC

J: TRBJ1-1
size: -
D: -
V: TRBV9
CDR3: CASSERARGERTEAFF
DNA: TGTGCCAGCAGCGAGCGGGCCCGGGGGGAGAGGACTGAAGCTTTCTTT

J: TRBJ1-5
size: -
D: TRBD1
V: TRBV19
CDR3: CASTPQGNQPQHF
DNA: TGTGCCAGTACCCCACAGGGGAATCAGCCCCAGCATTTT

J: TRBJ2-2
size: few
D: TRBD1
V: TRBV5-1
CDR3: CASSSGQGDTGELFF
DNA: TGCGCCAGCAGCTCGGGACAGGGGGACACCGGGGAGCTGTTTTTT

J: TRBJ2-2
size: once
D: -
V: TRBV10-2
CDR3: CASSESLWEEGDTGELFF
DNA: TGCGCCAGCAGTGAGTCGTTGTGGGAGGAGGGCGACACCGGGGAGCTGTTTTTT